One and the same sample provided the 26 T cell receptor beta chains below, sequenced in a study of T cell responses to AZD1222 COVID-19 vaccine. Produced via immunoSEQ multiplex PCR; TCRdb's table is partial and in-frame only. The repertoire has roughly 120,000 clones, 88% of them found once; the top ten carry about 4%. The sample in question was peripheral blood, obtained 28 days after the second AZD1222 dose. The receptor source for this set is an adult who received the AZD1222 COVID-19 vaccine.

The table lists this clone with a count of one. Its ends do not fully match the called genes, so a read error is possible. The chain employs TRBV11-3 and TRBJ2-1; 11 nucleotides match TRBD2. The CDR3 is made up of 16 amino acids. Germline V gene lookup returns CDR1 SGHNT and CDR2 YENEEA. CDR3 sequence (DNA): TGTGCCAGCAGCATAGAGGCGTCTAGCGGGAGGAATGAGCAGTTCTTC. As protein: CASSIEASSGRNEQFF.

This chain links TRBV5-4 with TRBJ2-7; D call uncertain. Germline V gene sequence: CDR1 SGHNT, CDR2 YYREEE (reference sequence). V lost 3 bases, J lost 2 bases, and 18 bases lay in between. The CDR3 runs to 16 residues. CDR3 DNA: TGTGCCAGCAGCTGGGGTGGCGGCGGCTCGCCCTACGAGCAGTACTTC. This encodes CASSWGGGGSPYEQYF. The whole variable domain, remainder taken from reference TRBV5-4 and TRBJ2-7, is ETGVTQSPTHLIKTRGQQVTLRCSSQSGHNTVSWYQQALGQGPQFIFQYYREEENGRGNFPPRFSGLQFPNYSSELNVNALELDDSALYLCASSWGGGGSPYEQYFGPGTRLTVT.

This clone was detected only a few times. This chain uses TRBV4-2 with TRBJ1-2; D may be TRBD1 (5 bases). This CDR3 region has 15 residues. The germline gives CDR1 LGHNA, CDR2 YNFKEQ. V was shortened by 0 bases and J by 2 bases, with 10 bases between the two germline ends. Here the CDR3 reads CASSQDPGRNYGYTF. CDR3 sequence (DNA): TGTGCCAGCAGCCAAGATCCAGGGCGGAACTATGGCTACACCTTC.

The genes are TRBV28 and TRBJ2-1; TRBD2 matches at 12 bases. Germline CDR1 MDHEN, CDR2 SYDVKM. The V and J ends lost 3 bases and 9 bases, in that order; junction bases with no gene match: 18. The CDR3 has 19 amino acids. The CDR3 DNA is TGTGCCAGCAGTTTTCCCCCCACCTCTAGCGGGAGGGCCTTAGGTGAGCAGTTCTTC. This codes for CASSFPPTSSGRALGEQFF.

The chain employs TRBV9 and TRBJ2-5, with TRBD1 matching over 9 bases. CDR3 length: 14 residues. The V gene's germline CDR1 is SGDLS and CDR2 YYNGEE. V gave up 0 bases and J gave up 6 bases; unmatched junction bases: 3. CDR3: CASSVEGQGQTQYF. The CDR3 DNA follows: TGTGCCAGCAGCGTAGAGGGACAGGGACAGACCCAGTACTTC.

The chain has TRBV19 and TRBJ1-2; the D is unclear. The CDR3 has 16 amino acids. Looked up from germline, CDR1 is LNHDA and CDR2 is SQIVND (reference sequence). The ends were cut back, 7 bases at V and 4 bases at J, with 22 bases in the middle. CDR3 sequence reads: CASTAAGQAGIYGYTF. DNA of the CDR3: TGTGCCAGTACAGCCGCCGGGCAGGCGGGGATCTATGGCTACACCTTC.

The chain combines TRBV3-1 (or the pseudogene TRBV3-2) with TRBJ1-2; D is unresolved. The CDR3 totals 12 residues. Germline CDR1 and CDR2: LGHDT and YNNKEL (reference sequence). Trimming removed 0 bases from V and 7 bases from J, with 6 bases in between. CDR3 in amino acids: CASSQEGSGYTF. The CDR3 DNA is TGTGCCAGCAGCCAAGAAGGGTCTGGCTACACCTTC.

The rearrangement joins TRBV19 to TRBJ1-1, with no clear D. Germline CDR1 reads LNHDA; CDR2 reads SQIVND (reference sequence). Trimming removed 6 bases at V and 7 bases at J, with 18 bases between. The CDR3 has 14 amino acids. CDR3 nucleotides: TGTGCCAGTAGCGTTGGGGAGATTTTAAGTGAAGCTTTCTTT. Encoded protein: CASSVGEILSEAFF. Together with reference TRBV19 and TRBJ1-1, the CDR3 gives the full variable domain: DGGITQSPKYLFRKEGQNVTLSCEQNLNHDAMYWYRQDPGQGLRLIYYSQIVNDFQKGDIAEGYSVSREKKESFPLTVTSAQKNPTAFYLCASSVGEILSEAFFGQGTRLTVV.

This clone was recorded a few times. The chain couples TRBV4-1 to TRBJ2-6; either TRBD1 or TRBD2 may fit D (5 bases each). V was pared by 2 bases and J by 0 bases, with 11 bases between. CDR1 and CDR2 (germline): MGHRA, YSYEKL. CDR3 length equals 17 residues. The CDR3 DNA reads as TGCGCCAGCAGCCAACCGGGACGGAACTCTGGGGCCAACGTCCTGACTTTC. It encodes CASSQPGRNSGANVLTF.

V is TRBV5-1 and J is TRBJ1-5, with 7 positions matching TRBD1. Germline CDR1 reads SGHRS; CDR2 reads YFSETQ. V lost 1 base, J lost 3 bases, and 1 base stayed unmatched. The CDR3 runs 14 residues. The CDR3 spells CASSLTGVNQPQHF. As DNA, the CDR3 is TGCGCCAGCAGCTTGACAGGGGTCAATCAGCCCCAGCATTTT.

V and J are TRBV7-2 and TRBJ1-5, with D hard to call. Looked up from germline, CDR1 is SGHTA and CDR2 is FQGNSA. The length of the CDR3 is 15 residues. Trimming left V 5 bases short and J 2 bases short, with 13 bases between. The chain's CDR3 is CASSPTRHGNQPQHF. The CDR3 nucleotides read TGTGCCAGCAGCCCCACCAGACACGGCAATCAGCCCCAGCATTTT.

The chain couples TRBV6-2 or TRBV6-3 to TRBJ2-4; D is possibly TRBD1 (6 bases). With 5 bases removed from V and 0 bases from J, the gap between germline ends came to 14 bases. CDR3 length: 16 residues. Germline CDR1 MNHEY, CDR2 SVGEGT. CDR3 DNA: TGTGCCAGCAGTGACCCACAGGGCCAAGCCAAAAACATTCAGTACTTC. It is translated as CASSDPQGQAKNIQYF.

The count of this clone is one. The CDR3 protein is CASRVTGGHNQPQHF. Here the CDR3 DNA reads TGTGCCAGCAGAGTGACAGGGGGTCACAATCAGCCCCAGCATTTT. V and J are TRBV27 and TRBJ1-5; 9 bases are shared with TRBD1. Germline loops: CDR1 MNHEY, CDR2 SMNVEV (reference sequence). The CDR3 length is 15 residues. Trimming cost V 6 bases and J 3 bases; bases outside gene matches: 6.

The chain carries TRBV5-4 and TRBJ2-5; 14 bases are a match to TRBD2. V lost 0 bases to trimming and J lost 4 bases; unmatched junction nucleotides: 5. This CDR3 is 17 amino acids long. Germline V gene lookup returns CDR1 SGHNT and CDR2 YYREEE (reference sequence). In nucleotides, the CDR3 is TGTGCCAGCAGCTTGGCCGGACTAGCGGGAGGTGGAGAGACCCAGTACTTC. This sequence encodes CASSLAGLAGGGETQYF.

The rearrangement uses TRBV5-1 and TRBJ1-3; D is ambiguous. The germline V gene has CDR1 SGHRS and CDR2 YFSETQ. V was pared by 0 bases and J by 2 bases, with 6 bases between. This CDR3 region has 14 residues. The CDR3 DNA is TGCGCCAGCAGCTTGGACAGCGCTGGAAACACCATATATTTT. Translated: CASSLDSAGNTIYF.

The rearrangement uses TRBV27 and TRBJ1-2; no firm D call. Germline-derived CDR1 and CDR2 are MNHEY and SMNVEV (reference sequence). Trimming removed 3 bases at V and 3 bases at J, with 14 bases between. This CDR3 has 15 residues. The CDR3 DNA reads TGTGCCAGCAGTTTGCGGAGGCCCAACCACTATGGCTACACCTTC. It codes for CASSLRRPNHYGYTF.

The V and J genes are TRBV4-1 and TRBJ1-1; a weak D match, TRBD1 (5 bases). The CDR3 sequence is 15 residues long. V was cut by 0 bases and J by 4 bases, with 12 bases left in between. The germline CDR1 and CDR2 sequences are MGHRA and YSYEKL. CDR3 DNA sequence: TGCGCCAGCAGCCAAGATCCAGGGATACCCACTGAAGCTTTCTTT. Translation: CASSQDPGIPTEAFF.

The chain is built from TRBV5-4 and TRBJ2-7; perhaps TRBD1 as D (5 bases). This CDR3 region has 15 residues. V was pared by 3 bases and J by 2 bases, with 15 bases between. Germline V CDR1 and CDR2: SGHNT, YYREEE (reference sequence). In DNA form, the CDR3 reads TGTGCCAGCAGCTCGACCTCTGCAGGGCCCTACGAGCAGTACTTC. Protein product: CASSSTSAGPYEQYF.

The J gene is TRBJ1-4, the V gene TRBV5-5; D call uncertain. V was shortened by 5 bases and J by 0 bases, with 14 bases between the two germline ends. Germline V gives CDR1 SGHKS, CDR2 YYEKEE (reference sequence). The CDR3 spans 16 residues. The CDR3 sequence is CASSYSPGTTNEKLFF. The CDR3, as DNA: TGTGCCAGCAGTTATTCACCGGGAACAACTAATGAAAAACTGTTTTTT.

There are a few counts of this clone. V gene TRBV19 combines with J gene TRBJ1-5; 7 bases match TRBD1. Germline V gives CDR1 LNHDA, CDR2 SQIVND (reference sequence). V was clipped by 7 bases and J by 6 bases; unmatched bases: 3. This CDR3 region has 12 residues. CDR3 bases: TGTGCCAGTAACCAGGGGGGTCAGCCCCAGCATTTT. It yields the protein CASNQGGQPQHF. Full variable domain (outside the CDR3, taken from reference TRBV19 and TRBJ1-5): DGGITQSPKYLFRKEGQNVTLSCEQNLNHDAMYWYRQDPGQGLRLIYYSQIVNDFQKGDIAEGYSVSREKKESFPLTVTSAQKNPTAFYLCASNQGGQPQHFGDGTRLSIL.

The rearrangement links TRBV12-5 to TRBJ1-1; D perhaps matches TRBD1 (6 bases). CDR1 is LGHNT, CDR2 FRNRAP, per germline. Trimming removed 2 bases from V and 2 bases from J, with 9 bases in between. This CDR3 comprises 14 residues. The CDR3 here is CASGLPGTNTEAFF. Written as DNA, the CDR3 is TGTGCTAGTGGTTTGCCCGGGACAAACACTGAAGCTTTCTTT.

This clone has only one observation. V and J are TRBV9 and TRBJ2-1; 14 bases are shared with TRBD2. Germline V lookup: CDR1 SGDLS, CDR2 YYNGEE. V dropped 4 bases and J dropped 8; count of bases not matched to a gene: 2. The CDR3 extends over 14 amino acids. Here the CDR3 DNA reads TGTGCCAGCAGCCGACTAGCGGGAGGGTATGAGCAGTTCTTC. Its translation is CASSRLAGGYEQFF.

CDR3 coding DNA: TGTGCCAGCAGCCCTTGGACAGGAGACACCTATAATTCACCCCTCCACTTT. This translates into CASSPWTGDTYNSPLHF. The chain carries TRBV7-8 and TRBJ1-6, with 7 bases lining up with TRBD1. With V trimmed by 5 bases and J by 2 bases, 9 bases remained unmatched. Germline loops: CDR1 SGHVS, CDR2 FQNEAQ. This CDR3 spans 17 amino acids.

The chain carries TRBV10-3 and TRBJ1-5; D is undetermined. Germline V lookup: CDR1 ENHRY, CDR2 SYGVKD. The CDR3 length is 15 residues. V shed 0 bases and J shed 7 bases, with 13 bases lying between them. CDR3 sequence (DNA): TGTGCCATCAGTGAGTCGCTGGGGATAGGGCAGCCCCAGCATTTT. Translation: CAISESLGIGQPQHF.

The chain uses TRBV5-4 and TRBJ1-6; D remains ambiguous. The V gene lost 6 bases and the J gene lost 10 bases, with 17 bases spanning the gap. The length of the CDR3 is 14 residues. Looked up from germline, CDR1 is SGHNT and CDR2 is YYREEE (reference sequence). In DNA form, the CDR3 reads TGTGCCAGCACCCCCGAACTGATTGGATCACCCCTCCACTTT. Translated: CASTPELIGSPLHF.

The chain links TRBV27 to TRBJ1-2; D uncertain. Germline CDR1 is MNHEY and CDR2 is SMNVEV (reference sequence). Trimming cost V 10 bases and J 3 bases, with 21 bases left between them. CDR3 length: 15 residues. The CDR3 nucleotides are TGTGCCACCAACGGCACAAGACCGCGGGACTATGGCTACACCTTC. As protein: CATNGTRPRDYGYTF.